The clone carrying this T cell receptor (beta chain) was seen a single time. What it binds is unknown. Here immunoSEQ multiplex PCR was the method, and the copy in TCRdb shows in-frame clones only, minus some. Altogether 85,000 to 130,000 clones are present, about 90% being singletons, with the ten largest covering 7% to 9%. This sample was included in a study of T cell responses to AZD1222 COVID-19 vaccine. Study outcomes and limitations: It was only 6 or 7 AZD1222 recipients who were seropositive at baseline.

Per the germline V gene, CDR1 is LGHNA and CDR2 is YSLEER. The CDR3 has 14 residues. V dropped 0 bases and J dropped 14 bases, with 14 bases sitting between them. The material was peripheral blood, obtained 28 days after the second AZD1222 dose. This rearrangement joins TRBV4-3 to TRBJ1-6, with D perhaps matching TRBD1 (6 bases). This clonotype originated in an adult who received the AZD1222 COVID-19 vaccine. The CDR3 loop is CASSQDRGAGSLHF. The CDR3 DNA sequence: TGCGCCAGCAGCCAAGATCGGGGGGCAGGGTCCCTCCACTTT.